The rows below give T cell receptor beta chains drawn from one sample of a study of T cell responses to AZD1222 COVID-19 vaccine. Some clones are missing from TCRdb's copy, which holds only in-frame ones; the method was immunoSEQ multiplex PCR. The sample consists of tens of thousands of clones, roughly nine tenths of them appearing once. The sequences come from peripheral blood, collected on day 0 of AZD1222 vaccination. Receptors originate from an adult in good health. The CDR3 runs from the conserved cysteine through the conserved F or W. D genes are given only for firm matches. Clone size, where shown, is once, few, many, or a class for clones that have expanded.

d_gene: -
j_gene: TRBJ2-5
v_gene: TRBV7-2
abundance: -
CDR3nt: TGTGCCAGCAGCCACATCGGACCACAAGAGACCCAGTACTTC
CDR3aa: CASSHIGPQETQYF

d_gene: -
j_gene: TRBJ2-5
v_gene: TRBV5-4
abundance: -
CDR3nt: TGTGCCAGCAGCTTCGAGGGGGGGCCTAGGAAGACCCAGTACTTC
CDR3aa: CASSFEGGPRKTQYF

d_gene: TRBD1
j_gene: TRBJ2-5
v_gene: TRBV5-1
abundance: -
CDR3nt: TGCGCCAGCAGCACCGGACAGGGTAGAGAGACCCAGTACTTC
CDR3aa: CASSTGQGRETQYF

d_gene: TRBD1
j_gene: TRBJ1-2
v_gene: TRBV2
abundance: -
CDR3nt: TGTGCCAGCAGAGAGACAGGGGGCGCTTACGGCTACACCTTC
CDR3aa: CASRETGGAYGYTF

d_gene: -
j_gene: TRBJ1-4
v_gene: TRBV4-2
abundance: -
CDR3nt: TGTGCCAGCAGCCAAGGCCCGGCAGAGATAAATGAAAAACTGTTTTTT
CDR3aa: CASSQGPAEINEKLFF

d_gene: TRBD1
j_gene: TRBJ1-1
v_gene: TRBV9
abundance: -
CDR3nt: TGTGCCAGCAGCGCGGGGACAGGGTTGGCGAACACTGAAGCTTTCTTT
CDR3aa: CASSAGTGLANTEAFF

d_gene: TRBD1
j_gene: TRBJ2-2
v_gene: TRBV7-9
abundance: once
CDR3nt: TGTGCCAGCAGCTTATCCCCGGACAGGGGTGTTACCGGGGAGCTGTTTTTT
CDR3aa: CASSLSPDRGVTGELFF

d_gene: -
j_gene: TRBJ2-3
v_gene: TRBV7-2
abundance: -
CDR3nt: TGTGCCAGCAGCCATAAGCTGGATACGCAGTATTTT
CDR3aa: CASSHKLDTQYF

d_gene: TRBD1
j_gene: TRBJ1-5
v_gene: TRBV2
abundance: -
CDR3nt: TGTGCCAGCAGGAAAGACAGGGCACGACATCAGCCCCAGCATTTT
CDR3aa: CASRKDRARHQPQHF

d_gene: TRBD2
j_gene: TRBJ2-7
v_gene: TRBV6-9
abundance: -
CDR3nt: TGTGCCAGCAATGGAACTAGCGGCACCTACGAGCAGTACTTC
CDR3aa: CASNGTSGTYEQYF

d_gene: TRBD1
j_gene: TRBJ1-1
v_gene: TRBV19
abundance: -
CDR3nt: TGTGCCAGTACCCCAGGGGGTAGTTTTAATACTGAAGCTTTCTTT
CDR3aa: CASTPGGSFNTEAFF

d_gene: TRBD2
j_gene: TRBJ2-7
v_gene: TRBV11-1
abundance: once
CDR3nt: TGTGCCAGCAGCTTAGCGGGACTAGCGGAATTCTACGAGCAGTACTTC
CDR3aa: CASSLAGLAEFYEQYF

d_gene: TRBD2
j_gene: TRBJ2-7
v_gene: TRBV2
abundance: -
CDR3nt: TGTGCCAGCGTGGTTGGCGGGAGTGACTACGAGCAGTACTTC
CDR3aa: CASVVGGSDYEQYF

d_gene: TRBD1
j_gene: TRBJ1-5
v_gene: TRBV6-1
abundance: -
CDR3nt: TGTGCCAGCAGTGAGGTACAGGGGAAAAATCAGCCCCAGCATTTT
CDR3aa: CASSEVQGKNQPQHF

d_gene: -
j_gene: TRBJ1-2
v_gene: TRBV4-2
abundance: -
CDR3nt: TGTGCCAGCAGCCAGGCTACAGGCTATGGCTACACCTTC
CDR3aa: CASSQATGYGYTF

d_gene: -
j_gene: TRBJ1-3
v_gene: TRBV9
abundance: -
CDR3nt: TGTGCCAGCAGCGTAAAAGGGGGAGTTACAGAAAACACCATATATTTT
CDR3aa: CASSVKGGVTENTIYF

d_gene: -
j_gene: TRBJ1-5
v_gene: TRBV12-3/TRBV12-4
abundance: -
CDR3nt: TGTGCCAGCAGTTTCTCCACCCAGCCCCAGCATTTT
CDR3aa: CASSFSTQPQHF

d_gene: -
j_gene: TRBJ2-7
v_gene: TRBV4-2
abundance: -
CDR3nt: TGTGCCAGCAGCCAAGAAAGGGGCTCCTACGAGCAGTACTTC
CDR3aa: CASSQERGSYEQYF

d_gene: -
j_gene: TRBJ2-2
v_gene: TRBV27
abundance: -
CDR3nt: TGTGCCAGCAGTTCCCAGAACACCGGGGAGCTGTTTTTT
CDR3aa: CASSSQNTGELFF

d_gene: -
j_gene: TRBJ2-3
v_gene: TRBV5-1
abundance: -
CDR3nt: TGCGCCAGCAGCCCGGATCCGGGACAAATCACAGATACGCAGTATTTT
CDR3aa: CASSPDPGQITDTQYF

d_gene: -
j_gene: TRBJ1-2
v_gene: TRBV30
abundance: few
CDR3nt: TGTGCCTGGAGTGTTCGGCAGGGAGGAGGCTACACCTTC
CDR3aa: CAWSVRQGGGYTF

d_gene: -
j_gene: TRBJ1-1
v_gene: TRBV3-1/TRBV3-2
abundance: -
CDR3nt: TGTGCCAGCAGCCCAGAAGGTGGCACTGAAGCTTTCTTT
CDR3aa: CASSPEGGTEAFF

d_gene: -
j_gene: TRBJ2-7
v_gene: TRBV30
abundance: -
CDR3nt: TGTGCCTGGAGTGTACTTCGGGACATACCCCACGAGCAGTACTTC
CDR3aa: CAWSVLRDIPHEQYF

d_gene: TRBD1
j_gene: TRBJ1-4
v_gene: TRBV25-1
abundance: -
CDR3nt: TGTGCCAGCAGTGAGGCAGGGGGGAGAGAACTGTTTTTT
CDR3aa: CASSEAGGRELFF

d_gene: TRBD1
j_gene: TRBJ2-1
v_gene: TRBV11-2
abundance: -
CDR3nt: TGTGCCAGCAGCTTAGGACAGGGCTCCTACAATGAGCAGTTCTTC
CDR3aa: CASSLGQGSYNEQFF

d_gene: -
j_gene: TRBJ2-1
v_gene: TRBV14
abundance: -
CDR3nt: TGTGCCAGCAGCCAAGATTCCAGGGAACATGGTGAGCAGTTCTTC
CDR3aa: CASSQDSREHGEQFF

d_gene: TRBD1
j_gene: TRBJ1-5
v_gene: TRBV6-1
abundance: few
CDR3nt: TGTGCCAGCAGTGCTATGGGACAGCATAGCAATCAGCCCCAGCATTTT
CDR3aa: CASSAMGQHSNQPQHF

d_gene: TRBD2
j_gene: TRBJ2-7
v_gene: TRBV5-1
abundance: -
CDR3nt: TGCGCCAGCAGCCTCGGGGGGGAGGTTTTCTACGAGCAGTACTTC
CDR3aa: CASSLGGEVFYEQYF

d_gene: -
j_gene: TRBJ2-6
v_gene: TRBV25-1
abundance: -
CDR3nt: TGTGCCAGCAGTGATTCGGGAAGGCCTGGGGCCAACGTCCTGACTTTC
CDR3aa: CASSDSGRPGANVLTF

d_gene: TRBD1
j_gene: TRBJ1-4
v_gene: TRBV10-1
abundance: -
CDR3nt: TGCGCCAGCAGCCCTAGCCTGGACAGGGATATTGAAAAACTGTTTTTT
CDR3aa: CASSPSLDRDIEKLFF

d_gene: -
j_gene: TRBJ1-3
v_gene: TRBV5-1
abundance: -
CDR3nt: TGCGCCAGCAGCTTAGGTGGAAACACCATATATTTT
CDR3aa: CASSLGGNTIYF

d_gene: TRBD1
j_gene: TRBJ2-2
v_gene: TRBV9
abundance: -
CDR3nt: TGTGCCAGCAGCGTAACAGGGACAGGGTGGGACACCGGGGAGCTGTTTTTT
CDR3aa: CASSVTGTGWDTGELFF

d_gene: -
j_gene: TRBJ1-1
v_gene: TRBV27
abundance: -
CDR3nt: TGTGCCAGCAGTTTAGGGGCAGGGCGCGGGAACACTGAAGCTTTCTTT
CDR3aa: CASSLGAGRGNTEAFF

d_gene: -
j_gene: TRBJ1-1
v_gene: TRBV13
abundance: -
CDR3nt: TGTGCCAGCAGCACCCCCGACAGAGAAGCTTTCTTT
CDR3aa: CASSTPDREAFF

d_gene: -
j_gene: TRBJ1-3
v_gene: TRBV7-8
abundance: few
CDR3nt: TGTGCCAGCAGCCGAGCCCGGGACCCGGGAGGCAGGAACACCATATATTTT
CDR3aa: CASSRARDPGGRNTIYF

d_gene: -
j_gene: TRBJ1-1
v_gene: TRBV7-2
abundance: once
CDR3nt: TGTGCCAGCAGCTCTGGGGGGGGCACTGAAGCTTTCTTT
CDR3aa: CASSSGGGTEAFF

d_gene: TRBD2
j_gene: TRBJ2-2
v_gene: TRBV7-2
abundance: -
CDR3nt: TGTGCCAGCAGCCGTCCTCTAGCGGGAGTATACGGGGAGCTGTTTTTT
CDR3aa: CASSRPLAGVYGELFF

d_gene: TRBD2
j_gene: TRBJ2-7
v_gene: TRBV10-3
abundance: -
CDR3nt: TGTGCCATCAGTGAGTCAACTAGCGGCTTTAAGTGGGACGAGCAGTACTTC
CDR3aa: CAISESTSGFKWDEQYF

d_gene: -
j_gene: TRBJ1-5
v_gene: TRBV12-3/TRBV12-4
abundance: -
CDR3nt: TGTGCCAGCAGAGCAGGTTATCAGCCCCAGCATTTT
CDR3aa: CASRAGYQPQHF

d_gene: -
j_gene: TRBJ2-2
v_gene: TRBV7-2
abundance: once
CDR3nt: TGTGCCAGCAGCCCCCTAACGGGGGTGGTGGAGCTGTTTTTT
CDR3aa: CASSPLTGVVELFF

d_gene: -
j_gene: TRBJ1-3
v_gene: TRBV28
abundance: -
CDR3nt: TGTGCCAGCAGCCCGGGGGGGAAAGGTGGCACCATATATTTT
CDR3aa: CASSPGGKGGTIYF

d_gene: -
j_gene: TRBJ2-5
v_gene: TRBV7-2
abundance: -
CDR3nt: TGTGCCAGCAGCTTAGATAGGGGCCAAGAGACCCAGTACTTC
CDR3aa: CASSLDRGQETQYF

d_gene: -
j_gene: TRBJ1-2
v_gene: TRBV6-5
abundance: -
CDR3nt: TGTGCCAGCAGCTACCGGCCCAGCTATGGCTACACCTTC
CDR3aa: CASSYRPSYGYTF

d_gene: -
j_gene: TRBJ2-3
v_gene: TRBV6-6
abundance: -
CDR3nt: TGTGCCAGCAGTTACTCGCCAGATACGCAGTATTTT
CDR3aa: CASSYSPDTQYF

d_gene: -
j_gene: TRBJ1-6
v_gene: TRBV6-6
abundance: -
CDR3nt: TGTGCCAGCAGTTTTAAAGAACCCCTCCACTTT
CDR3aa: CASSFKEPLHF

d_gene: -
j_gene: TRBJ1-1
v_gene: TRBV5-6
abundance: -
CDR3nt: TGTGCCAGCAGCTTCGGACAGAGGAACACTGAAGCTTTCTTT
CDR3aa: CASSFGQRNTEAFF

d_gene: -
j_gene: TRBJ1-5
v_gene: TRBV6-5
abundance: -
CDR3nt: TGTGCCACATGCACAGGACCCCAGGGCAATCAGCCCCAGCATTTT
CDR3aa: CATCTGPQGNQPQHF

d_gene: -
j_gene: TRBJ1-6
v_gene: TRBV27
abundance: once
CDR3nt: TGTGCCAGCAGTTTATCGGGTAATTCACCCCTCCACTTT
CDR3aa: CASSLSGNSPLHF

d_gene: TRBD2
j_gene: TRBJ2-3
v_gene: TRBV10-3
abundance: -
CDR3nt: TGTGCCATCAGTGAGTCGGCGGGAGCCGGGAGGGATACGCAGTATTTT
CDR3aa: CAISESAGAGRDTQYF

d_gene: -
j_gene: TRBJ1-3
v_gene: TRBV24-1
abundance: -
CDR3nt: TGTGCCACCAGTGACCCCGGCGGGAGGCCTGGGGGAAACACCATATATTTT
CDR3aa: CATSDPGGRPGGNTIYF

d_gene: -
j_gene: TRBJ1-4
v_gene: TRBV5-5
abundance: -
CDR3nt: TGTGCCAGCAGCTTACAGTACTCCGAAAATGAAAAACTGTTTTTT
CDR3aa: CASSLQYSENEKLFF

d_gene: TRBD1
j_gene: TRBJ1-4
v_gene: TRBV10-3
abundance: -
CDR3nt: TGTGCCATCAAACAACAGGGGACCTATGAAAAACTGTTTTTT
CDR3aa: CAIKQQGTYEKLFF

d_gene: TRBD2
j_gene: TRBJ2-3
v_gene: TRBV14
abundance: -
CDR3nt: TGTGCCAGCAGCCACCCAGCGGGGGCCAGCACAGATACGCAGTATTTT
CDR3aa: CASSHPAGASTDTQYF

d_gene: -
j_gene: TRBJ1-1
v_gene: TRBV4-2
abundance: -
CDR3nt: TGTGCCAGCAGCCAAAATACAGCGGCAATAGGATCCCCCACTGAAGCTTTCTTT
CDR3aa: CASSQNTAAIGSPTEAFF